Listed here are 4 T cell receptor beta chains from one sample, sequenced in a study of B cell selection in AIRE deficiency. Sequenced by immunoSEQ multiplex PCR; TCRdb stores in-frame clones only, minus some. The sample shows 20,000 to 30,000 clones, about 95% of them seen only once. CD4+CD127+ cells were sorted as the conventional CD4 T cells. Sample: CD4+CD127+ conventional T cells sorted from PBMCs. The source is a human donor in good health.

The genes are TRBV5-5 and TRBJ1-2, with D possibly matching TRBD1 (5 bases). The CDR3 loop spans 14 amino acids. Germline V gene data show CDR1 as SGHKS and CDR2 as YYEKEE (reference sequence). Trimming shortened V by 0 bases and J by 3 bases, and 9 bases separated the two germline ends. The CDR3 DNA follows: TGTGCCAGCAGCTTGGGACAGACACACTATGGCTACACCTTC. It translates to CASSLGQTHYGYTF.

This CDR3 reads CASSQGANSGNTIYF. The CDR3 coding sequence is TGCGCCAGCAGCCAAGGGGCCAACTCTGGAAACACCATATATTTT. This chain connects TRBV4-1 to TRBJ1-3; D gene uncertain. From germline, CDR1 is MGHRA and CDR2 YSYEKL. The CDR3 consists of 15 residues. V was pared by 1 base and J by 0 bases, with 7 bases between.

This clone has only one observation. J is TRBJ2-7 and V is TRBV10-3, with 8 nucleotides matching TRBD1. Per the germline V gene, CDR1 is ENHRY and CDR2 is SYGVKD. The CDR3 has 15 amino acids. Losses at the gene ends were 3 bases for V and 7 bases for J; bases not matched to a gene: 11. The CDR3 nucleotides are TGTGCCATCAGTGATAGTGGTCAGGGGGCGAGTGAGCAGTACTTC. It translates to CAISDSGQGASEQYF.

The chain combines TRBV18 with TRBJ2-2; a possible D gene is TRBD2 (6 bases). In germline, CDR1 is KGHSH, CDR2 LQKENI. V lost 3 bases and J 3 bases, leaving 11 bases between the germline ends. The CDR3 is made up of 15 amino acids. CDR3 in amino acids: CASSPGGMYTGELFF. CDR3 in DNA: TGTGCCAGCTCACCGGGCGGGATGTACACCGGGGAGCTGTTTTTT.